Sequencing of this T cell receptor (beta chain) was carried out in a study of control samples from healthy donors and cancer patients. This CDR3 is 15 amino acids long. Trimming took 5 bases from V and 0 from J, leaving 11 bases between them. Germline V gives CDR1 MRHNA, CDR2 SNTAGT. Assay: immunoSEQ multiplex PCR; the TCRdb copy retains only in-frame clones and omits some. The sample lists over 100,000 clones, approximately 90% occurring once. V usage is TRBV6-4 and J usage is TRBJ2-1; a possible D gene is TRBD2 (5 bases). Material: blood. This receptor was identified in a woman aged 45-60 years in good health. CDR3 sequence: CASSLNGGSYNEQFF. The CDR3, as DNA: TGTGCCAGCAGTCTAAACGGAGGCTCCTACAATGAGCAGTTCTTC.